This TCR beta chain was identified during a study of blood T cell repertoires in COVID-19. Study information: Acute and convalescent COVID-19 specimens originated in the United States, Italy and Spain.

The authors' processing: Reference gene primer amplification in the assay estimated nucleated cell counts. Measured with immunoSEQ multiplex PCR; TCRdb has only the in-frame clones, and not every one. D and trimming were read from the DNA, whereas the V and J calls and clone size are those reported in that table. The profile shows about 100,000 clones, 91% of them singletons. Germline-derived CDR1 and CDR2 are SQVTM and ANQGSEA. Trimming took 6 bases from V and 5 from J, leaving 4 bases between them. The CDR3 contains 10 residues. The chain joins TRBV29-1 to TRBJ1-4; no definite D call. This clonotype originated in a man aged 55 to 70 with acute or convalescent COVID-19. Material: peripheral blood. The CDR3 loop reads CSVINEKLFF. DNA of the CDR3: TGCAGCGTAATAAATGAAAAACTGTTTTTT.